This is a list of T cell receptor beta chains from one sample in a study of blood T cell repertoires in COVID-19. This table comes from immunoSEQ multiplex PCR, and its TCRdb copy is limited to in-frame clones, with some not included. The table lists about 280,000 clones, about nine tenths of them singletons. The sample taken for sequencing was PBMCs or T cells enriched from blood (not recorded which). The receptor set was obtained from a woman in her thirties with acute COVID-19. CDR3s include the opening cysteine and the closing phenylalanine or tryptophan. The order of the fields is CDR3 protein, CDR3 DNA, J gene, CDR3 length, D gene, V gene. D genes are given only for firm matches.

CDR3 protein: CASSELAGGETQYF
CDR3 DNA: TGTGCCAGCAGTGAGCTAGCGGGAGGTGAGACCCAGTACTTC
J gene: TRBJ2-5
CDR3 length: 14
D gene: TRBD2
V gene: TRBV6-1

CDR3 protein: CASSKFGEFGTDTQYF
CDR3 DNA: TGTGCCAGTAGTAAGTTTGGGGAGTTCGGCACAGATACGCAGTATTTT
J gene: TRBJ2-3
CDR3 length: 16
D gene: -
V gene: TRBV19

CDR3 protein: CASSRVSDFSYEQYF
CDR3 DNA: TGTGCCAGCAGCCGAGTTTCAGATTTCTCCTACGAGCAGTACTTC
J gene: TRBJ2-7
CDR3 length: 15
D gene: -
V gene: TRBV7-8

CDR3 protein: CASSLSGASYEQYF
CDR3 DNA: TGTGCCAGCAGTCTTAGCGGAGCCTCCTACGAGCAGTACTTC
J gene: TRBJ2-7
CDR3 length: 14
D gene: -
V gene: TRBV27

CDR3 protein: CATAFGGTYPYEQYF
CDR3 DNA: TGTGCCACCGCTTTTGGGGGGACCTACCCCTACGAGCAGTACTTC
J gene: TRBJ2-7
CDR3 length: 15
D gene: -
V gene: TRBV28

CDR3 protein: CASSGGLEKASGPYEQYF
CDR3 DNA: TGTGCCAGCAGCGGTGGACTAGAAAAGGCTTCGGGGCCTTACGAGCAGTACTTC
J gene: TRBJ2-7
CDR3 length: 18
D gene: TRBD2
V gene: TRBV5-6

CDR3 protein: CASSHSAGGNNEQFF
CDR3 DNA: TGTGCCAGCAGCCATTCAGCGGGAGGGAACAATGAGCAGTTCTTC
J gene: TRBJ2-1
CDR3 length: 15
D gene: TRBD2
V gene: TRBV3-1/TRBV3-2

CDR3 protein: CASRLPAVTDTF
CDR3 DNA: TGTGCCAGCAGGCTCCCGGCGGTGACGGACACCTTC
J gene: TRBJ1-2
CDR3 length: 12
D gene: -
V gene: TRBV28

CDR3 protein: CASSPGTGGRYEQYF
CDR3 DNA: TGCGCCAGCAGCCCAGGGACAGGGGGCAGGTACGAGCAGTACTTC
J gene: TRBJ2-7
CDR3 length: 15
D gene: TRBD1
V gene: TRBV4-1

CDR3 protein: CASSRGFVSGGPSDTQYF
CDR3 DNA: TGTGCCAGTAGTAGGGGCTTCGTCTCGGGAGGGCCCTCAGATACGCAGTATTTT
J gene: TRBJ2-3
CDR3 length: 18
D gene: TRBD2
V gene: TRBV19